The clone carrying this T cell receptor beta chain occurred a few times. The sample belongs to a study of patients and donors after allogeneic stem cell transplantation. The CDR3 length is 13 residues. Germline assignment: CDR1 MNHEY and CDR2 SMNVEV (reference sequence). Trimming pared 2 bases from V and 4 bases from J, leaving 8 bases between. TCRdb reprocessed the RT-PCR reads with MiXCR, giving one entry per CDR3 protein. The repertoire consists of about 960,000 distinct CDR3 sequences, with more than 15% occurring once and the leading ten covering 5.5% to 6.5%. The chain recombines TRBV27 with TRBJ2-5; no definite D call. Material: blood, either unsorted or a sorted T cell fraction (not recorded which). This sequence originates from a human donor who was either an allogeneic HSCT recipient or a stem cell or donor lymphocyte infusion donor (not recorded which). It is not recorded whose cells these are; they may come from a transplant donor. The CDR3 coding sequence is TGTGCCAGCAGTTTACCCCACATAGAGACCCAGTACTTC. It encodes CASSLPHIETQYF.